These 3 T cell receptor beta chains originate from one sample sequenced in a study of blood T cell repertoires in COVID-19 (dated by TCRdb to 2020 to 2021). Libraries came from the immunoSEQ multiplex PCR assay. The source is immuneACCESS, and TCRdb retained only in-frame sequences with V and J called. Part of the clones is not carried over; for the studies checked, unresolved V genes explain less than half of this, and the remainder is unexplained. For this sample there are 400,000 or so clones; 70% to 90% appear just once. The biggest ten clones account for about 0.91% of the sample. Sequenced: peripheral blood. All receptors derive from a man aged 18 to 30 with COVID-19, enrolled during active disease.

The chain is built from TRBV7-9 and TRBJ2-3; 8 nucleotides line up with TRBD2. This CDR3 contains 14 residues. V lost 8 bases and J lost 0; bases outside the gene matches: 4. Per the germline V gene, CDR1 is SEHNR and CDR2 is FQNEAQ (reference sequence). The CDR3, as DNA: TGTGCCAGCCTAGCGGGCCCTAGCACAGATACGCAGTATTTT. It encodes CASLAGPSTDTQYF. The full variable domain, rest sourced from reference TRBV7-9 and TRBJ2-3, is DTGVSQNPRHKITKRGQNVTFRCDPISEHNRLYWYRQTLGQGPEFLTYFQNEAQLEKSRLLSDRFSAERPKGSFSTLEIQRTEQGDSAMYLCASLAGPSTDTQYFGPGTRLTVL.

The CDR3: CASSYSGGGAETQYF. DNA of the CDR3: TGTGCCAGCAGTTACTCTGGCGGGGGGGCAGAGACCCAGTACTTC. This chain joins TRBV6-5 and TRBJ2-5, with 9 bases matching TRBD2. With V trimmed by 0 bases and J by 4 bases, 3 bases remained unmatched. CDR3 length: 15 amino acids. Germline CDR1 MNHEY, CDR2 SVGAGI.

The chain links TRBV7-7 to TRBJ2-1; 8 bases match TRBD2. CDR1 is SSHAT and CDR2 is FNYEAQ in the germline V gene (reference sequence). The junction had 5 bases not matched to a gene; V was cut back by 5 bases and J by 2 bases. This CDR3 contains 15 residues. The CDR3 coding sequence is TGTGCCAGCAGCACCAGCGGGGGACCCTACAATGAGCAGTTCTTC. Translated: CASSTSGGPYNEQFF. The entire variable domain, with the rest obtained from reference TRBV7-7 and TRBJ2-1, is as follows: GAGVSQSPRYKVTKRGQDVTLRCDPISSHATLYWYQQALGQGPEFLTYFNYEAQPDKSGLPSDRFSAERPEGSISTLTIQRTEQRDSAMYRCASSTSGGPYNEQFFGPGTRLTVL.